The rows below give T cell receptor beta chains drawn from one sample of a study of CD8+CD57+ T cells in acquired aplastic anemia. TCRdb re-analysed the reads in MiXCR, keeping a single row per CDR3 protein. The sample contains about 150,000 distinct CDR3 sequences, 52% of which appear only once. Input material: sorted CD4+, CD8+, or CD8+CD57+ T cells (not recorded which) from PBMCs. The receptor set was obtained from a human donor with aplastic anemia. The CDR3 runs from the conserved cysteine through the conserved F or W. D genes are given only for firm matches. Expanded clones are given a class, and other clones once, few, many or no size at all.

cdr3_aa cdr3_nt j_call d_call v_call clone_size cdr3_length
CSSIIGDWETQYF TGCAGCTCAATCATCGGGGACTGGGAGACCCAGTACTTC TRBJ2-5 . TRBV29-1 . 13
CASSLTHGQGGNQPQHF TGTGCCAGCAGCTTAACGCACGGACAGGGCGGCAATCAGCCCCAGCATTTT TRBJ1-5 TRBD1 TRBV7-2 . 17
CATSSGTPNYEQYF TGTGCCACCAGCTCCGGGACGCCCAACTACGAGCAGTACTTC TRBJ2-7 . TRBV24-1 . 14
CATSRQLRTSGRANEQFF TGTGCCACCAGCAGACAACTCCGGACTAGCGGGAGGGCCAATGAGCAGTTCTTC TRBJ2-1 TRBD2 TRBV15 . 18
CASNPRGLYGNTIYF TGTGCCAGCAACCCCCGGGGGCTTTATGGAAACACCATATATTTT TRBJ1-3 . TRBV12-3/TRBV12-4 . 15
CASSFWDDGNTIYF TGTGCCAGTAGTTTTTGGGACGACGGAAACACCATATATTTT TRBJ1-3 . TRBV19 . 14
CSRIGGGPTEQFF TGCAGCCGAATAGGGGGGGGGCCCACTGAGCAGTTCTTC TRBJ2-1 . TRBV29-1 once 13
CASSLTVNYGYTF TGTGCCAGCAGCTTGACAGTAAACTATGGCTACACCTTC TRBJ1-2 . TRBV7-3 . 13
CSARDETDNEQFF TGCAGTGCTAGAGATGAGACTGACAATGAGCAGTTCTTC TRBJ2-1 . TRBV20-1 . 13
CASSLAPNQPQHF TGTGCCAGCAGCTTAGCTCCCAATCAGCCCCAGCATTTT TRBJ1-5 . TRBV7-8 medium-sized 13
CASSSGQGGQETQYF TGTGCCAGCAGCTCTGGACAGGGAGGTCAAGAGACCCAGTACTTC TRBJ2-5 TRBD1 TRBV7-3 . 15
CSARNGASYEQYF TGCAGTGCTAGAAACGGGGCTAGCTACGAGCAGTACTTC TRBJ2-7 . TRBV20-1 once 13
CASSLWPAGRSDTQYF TGCGCCAGCAGCTTGTGGCCCGCGGGTAGGTCAGATACGCAGTATTTT TRBJ2-3 . TRBV5-1 . 16
CASGQGGTNEKLFF TGTGCCAGCGGTCAGGGGGGAACTAATGAAAAACTGTTTTTT TRBJ1-4 TRBD1 TRBV12-3/TRBV12-4 . 14
CASSLGAGGLYEQYF TGTGCCAGCAGCTTAGGGGCGGGGGGCCTTTACGAGCAGTACTTC TRBJ2-7 TRBD2 TRBV7-6 many 15